This entry features one T cell receptor (beta chain) sequence. V was clipped by 5 bases and J by 9 bases, with 11 bases between them. This CDR3 comprises 12 residues. Per the germline V gene, CDR1 is LNHDA and CDR2 is SQIVND (reference sequence). The method was immunoSEQ multiplex PCR; TCRdb's version includes in-frame clones alone and lacks a portion of them. Of nearly 400,000 clones in the sample, about 88% were seen once. The sample originates from a study of Ad26.COV2.S vaccination and SARS-CoV-2 variants. The treatment denotes: around 19 received Ad26.COV2.S at low or high dose, single or two shots; 5 received placebo; per-sample allocation not given. Samples were taken on day 63 after the first vaccine or placebo injection.

Here the sequenced sample was peripheral blood, taken in a trial of Ad26.COV2.S vaccine versus placebo. The chain has TRBV19 and TRBJ2-4; D gene unclear. The sequence was collected from a person aged 18 to 65 who received the Ad26.COV2.S COVID-19 vaccine or a placebo. This CDR3 reads CASSATSGIQYF. CDR3 DNA sequence: TGTGCCAGTAGTGCTACGTCTGGCATTCAGTACTTC.